The sequence of this TCR beta chain was determined in a study of graft-versus-host responses after intestinal transplantation. Turning to the study itself: Every one of the recipients received anti-thymocyte globulin induction and afterwards took tacrolimus and steroids for about 3 years. Study results and caveats: GvH clones occurred in recipient marrow; some first appeared in ileum or blood.

Using immunoSEQ multiplex PCR, the repertoire was profiled, and TCRdb retains in-frame clones only, with some absent. Among approximately 110,000 clones listed, 85% to 95% were seen once. Germline CDR1 SGHDT, CDR2 YYEEEE. The CDR3 consists of 12 residues. The V and J ends lost 4 bases and 3 bases respectively, with 8 bases between them. With respect to this clone: Antigen: not known.

This chain connects TRBV5-6 to TRBJ2-7; D may be TRBD1 (5 bases). This TCR came from a human donor who was the organ donor for an intestinal transplant. The sample in question was unstimulated CD8+ T cells sorted from spleen or lymph node cells, obtained before transplant. The CDR3, as DNA: TGTGCCAGCAGCATGGACAACTACGAGCAGTACTTC. It translates to CASSMDNYEQYF. The entire variable domain, with the rest obtained from reference TRBV5-6 and TRBJ2-7, is as follows: DAGVTQSPTHLIKTRGQQVTLRCSPKSGHDTVSWYQQALGQGPQFIFQYYEEEERQRGNFPDRFSGHQFPNYSSELNVNALLLGDSALYLCASSMDNYEQYFGPGTRLTVT.